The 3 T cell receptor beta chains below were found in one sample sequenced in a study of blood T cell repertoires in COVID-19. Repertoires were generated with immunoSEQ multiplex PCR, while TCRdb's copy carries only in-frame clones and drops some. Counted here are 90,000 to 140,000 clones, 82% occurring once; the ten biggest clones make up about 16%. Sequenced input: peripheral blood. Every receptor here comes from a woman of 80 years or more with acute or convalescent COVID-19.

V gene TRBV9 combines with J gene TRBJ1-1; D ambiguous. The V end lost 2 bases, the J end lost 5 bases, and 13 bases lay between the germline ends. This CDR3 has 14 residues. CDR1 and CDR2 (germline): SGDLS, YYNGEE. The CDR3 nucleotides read TGTGCCAGCAGCGTCGCTGACATAGAAACTGAAGCTTTCTTT. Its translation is CASSVADIETEAFF.

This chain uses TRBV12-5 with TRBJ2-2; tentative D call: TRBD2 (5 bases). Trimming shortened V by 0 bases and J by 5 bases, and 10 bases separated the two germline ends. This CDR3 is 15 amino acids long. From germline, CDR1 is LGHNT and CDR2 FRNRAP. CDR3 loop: CASGLVLTGTGELFF. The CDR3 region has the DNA TGTGCTAGTGGTTTGGTACTAACGGGGACCGGGGAGCTGTTTTTT.

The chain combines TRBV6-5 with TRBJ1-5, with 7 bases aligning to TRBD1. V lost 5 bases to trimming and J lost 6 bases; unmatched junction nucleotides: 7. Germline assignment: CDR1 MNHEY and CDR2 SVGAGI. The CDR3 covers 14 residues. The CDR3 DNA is TGTGCCAGCAGTCCCCAGGGGGTAAGTCAGCCCCAGCATTTT. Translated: CASSPQGVSQPQHF.